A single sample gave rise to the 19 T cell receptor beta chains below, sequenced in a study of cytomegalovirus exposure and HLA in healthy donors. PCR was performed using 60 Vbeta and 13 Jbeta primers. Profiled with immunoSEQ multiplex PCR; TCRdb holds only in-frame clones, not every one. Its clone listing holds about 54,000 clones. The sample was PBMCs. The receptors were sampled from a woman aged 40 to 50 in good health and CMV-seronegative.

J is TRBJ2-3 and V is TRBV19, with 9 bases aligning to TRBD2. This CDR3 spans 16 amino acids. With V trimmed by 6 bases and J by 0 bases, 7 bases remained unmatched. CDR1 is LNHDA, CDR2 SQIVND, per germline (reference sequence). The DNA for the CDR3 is TGTGCCAGTAGCAATATACTAGCGGGTAGCACAGATACGCAGTATTTT. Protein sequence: CASSNILAGSTDTQYF.

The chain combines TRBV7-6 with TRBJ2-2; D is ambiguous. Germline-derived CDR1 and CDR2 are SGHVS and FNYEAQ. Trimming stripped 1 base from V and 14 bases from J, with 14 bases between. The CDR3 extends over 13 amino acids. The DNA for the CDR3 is TGTGCCAGCAGCTTAGAAACCAGGCCCCCTCTGTTTTTT. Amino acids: CASSLETRPPLFF.

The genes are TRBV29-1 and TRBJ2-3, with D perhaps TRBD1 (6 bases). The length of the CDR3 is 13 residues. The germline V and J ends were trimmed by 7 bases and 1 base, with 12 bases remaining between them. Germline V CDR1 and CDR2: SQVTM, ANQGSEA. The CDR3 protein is CSAQGDGTDTQYF. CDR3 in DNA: TGCAGCGCACAGGGTGACGGCACAGATACGCAGTATTTT.

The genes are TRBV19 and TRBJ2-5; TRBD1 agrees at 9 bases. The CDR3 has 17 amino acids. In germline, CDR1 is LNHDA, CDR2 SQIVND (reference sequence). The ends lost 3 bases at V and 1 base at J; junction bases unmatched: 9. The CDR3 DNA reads TGTGCCAGTAGTATCTCTGGGACAGGGTTGGGCCAAGAGACCCAGTACTTC. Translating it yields CASSISGTGLGQETQYF.

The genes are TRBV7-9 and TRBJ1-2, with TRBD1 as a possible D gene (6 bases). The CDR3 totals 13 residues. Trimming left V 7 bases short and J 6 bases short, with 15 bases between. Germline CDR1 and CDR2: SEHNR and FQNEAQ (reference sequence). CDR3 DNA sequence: TGTGCCAGCAACGATTACAGGGTTAATGGCTACACCTTC. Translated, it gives CASNDYRVNGYTF.

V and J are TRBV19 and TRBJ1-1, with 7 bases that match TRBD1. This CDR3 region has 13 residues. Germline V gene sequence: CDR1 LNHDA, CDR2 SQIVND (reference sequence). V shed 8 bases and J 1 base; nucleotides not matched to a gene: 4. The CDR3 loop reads CASAGQSNTEAFF. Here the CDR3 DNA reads TGTGCCAGTGCGGGACAGTCGAACACTGAAGCTTTCTTT.

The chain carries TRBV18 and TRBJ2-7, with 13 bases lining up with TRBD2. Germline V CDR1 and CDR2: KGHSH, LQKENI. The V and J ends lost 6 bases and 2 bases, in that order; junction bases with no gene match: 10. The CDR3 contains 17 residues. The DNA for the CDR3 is TGTGCCAGCTCGTCCTTCGGGGGGACTAGCGGGGCCTACGAGCAGTACTTC. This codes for CASSSFGGTSGAYEQYF.

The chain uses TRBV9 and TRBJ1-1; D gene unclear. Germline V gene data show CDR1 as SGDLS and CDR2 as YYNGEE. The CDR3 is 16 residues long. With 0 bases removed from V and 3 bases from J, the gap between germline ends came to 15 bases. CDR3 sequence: CASSVGLRVGDTEAFF. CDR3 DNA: TGTGCCAGCAGCGTAGGACTGAGGGTCGGGGACACTGAAGCTTTCTTT.

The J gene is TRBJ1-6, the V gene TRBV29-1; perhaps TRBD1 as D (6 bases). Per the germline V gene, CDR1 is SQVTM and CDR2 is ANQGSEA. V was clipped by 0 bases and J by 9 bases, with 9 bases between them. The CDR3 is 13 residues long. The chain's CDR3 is CSVEEVRGSPLHF. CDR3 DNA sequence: TGCAGCGTTGAAGAGGTCAGGGGTTCACCCCTCCACTTT.

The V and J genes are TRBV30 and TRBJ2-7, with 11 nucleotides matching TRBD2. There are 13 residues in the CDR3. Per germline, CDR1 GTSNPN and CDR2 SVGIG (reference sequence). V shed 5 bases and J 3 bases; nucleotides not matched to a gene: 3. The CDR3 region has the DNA TGTGCCTGGCACGGGACTAGCGGCTACGAGCAGTACTTC. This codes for CAWHGTSGYEQYF.

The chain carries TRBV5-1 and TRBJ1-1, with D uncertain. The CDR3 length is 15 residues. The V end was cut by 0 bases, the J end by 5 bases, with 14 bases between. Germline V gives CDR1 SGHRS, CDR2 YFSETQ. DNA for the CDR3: TGCGCCAGCAGCTTGGTGGGTCCGGAGATAACTGAAGCTTTCTTT. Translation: CASSLVGPEITEAFF. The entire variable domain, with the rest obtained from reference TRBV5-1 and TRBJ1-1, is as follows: KAGVTQTPRYLIKTRGQQVTLSCSPISGHRSVSWYQQTPGQGLQFLFEYFSETQRNKGNFPGRFSGRQFSNSRSEMNVSTLELGDSALYLCASSLVGPEITEAFFGQGTRLTVV.

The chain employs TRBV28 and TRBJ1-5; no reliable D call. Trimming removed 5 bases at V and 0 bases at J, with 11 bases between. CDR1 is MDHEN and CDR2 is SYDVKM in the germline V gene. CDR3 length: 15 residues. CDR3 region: CASSTAEYSNQPQHF. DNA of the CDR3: TGTGCCAGCAGTACCGCGGAGTATAGCAATCAGCCCCAGCATTTT.

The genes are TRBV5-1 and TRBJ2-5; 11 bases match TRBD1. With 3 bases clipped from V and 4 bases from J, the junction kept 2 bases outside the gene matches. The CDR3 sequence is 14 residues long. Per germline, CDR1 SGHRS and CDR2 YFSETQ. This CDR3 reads CASSYGQGAETQYF. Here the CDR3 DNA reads TGCGCCAGCAGCTATGGACAGGGGGCAGAGACCCAGTACTTC.

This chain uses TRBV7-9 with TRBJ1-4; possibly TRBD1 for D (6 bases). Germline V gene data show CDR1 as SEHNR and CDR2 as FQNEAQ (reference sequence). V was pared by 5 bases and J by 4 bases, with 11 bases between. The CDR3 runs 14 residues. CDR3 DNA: TGTGCCAGCAGCCCCGGACAGCGTAATGAAAAACTGTTTTTT. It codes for CASSPGQRNEKLFF.

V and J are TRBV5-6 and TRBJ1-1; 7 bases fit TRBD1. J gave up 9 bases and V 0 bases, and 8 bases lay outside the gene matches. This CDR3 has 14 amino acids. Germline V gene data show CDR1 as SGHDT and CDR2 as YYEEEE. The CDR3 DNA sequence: TGTGCCAGCAGCTTGGTGGGGCAGGGGGGAAAAGCTTTCTTT. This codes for CASSLVGQGGKAFF. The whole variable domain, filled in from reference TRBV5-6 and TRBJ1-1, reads DAGVTQSPTHLIKTRGQQVTLRCSPKSGHDTVSWYQQALGQGPQFIFQYYEEEERQRGNFPDRFSGHQFPNYSSELNVNALLLGDSALYLCASSLVGQGGKAFFGQGTRLTVV.

CDR3 loop: CASSPSGSGNTIYF. DNA for the CDR3: TGTGCCAGCAGTCCCTCGGGCTCTGGAAACACCATATATTTT. The chain has TRBV28 and TRBJ1-3; D not certain. Trimming pared 5 bases from V and 0 bases from J, leaving 8 bases between. This CDR3 is built from 14 residues. Per the germline V gene, CDR1 is MDHEN and CDR2 is SYDVKM.

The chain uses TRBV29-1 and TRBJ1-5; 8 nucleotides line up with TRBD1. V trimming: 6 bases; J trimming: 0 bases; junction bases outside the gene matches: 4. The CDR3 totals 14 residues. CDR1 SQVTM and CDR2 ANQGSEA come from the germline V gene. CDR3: CSVATGVSNQPQHF. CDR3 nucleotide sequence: TGCAGCGTCGCGACAGGGGTTAGCAATCAGCCCCAGCATTTT.

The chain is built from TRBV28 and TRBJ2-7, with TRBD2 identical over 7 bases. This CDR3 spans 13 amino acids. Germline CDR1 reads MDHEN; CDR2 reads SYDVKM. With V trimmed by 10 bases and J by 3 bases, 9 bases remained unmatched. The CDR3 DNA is TGTGCCACCCTGGGGGGGATTTACTACGAGCAGTACTTC. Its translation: CATLGGIYYEQYF.

The CDR3 sequence is CASSTKVVWTGGDEQYF. CDR3 bases: TGTGCCAGCAGCACAAAGGTGGTCTGGACAGGGGGAGACGAGCAGTACTTC. V gene TRBV7-6 combines with J gene TRBJ2-7, with TRBD1 identical over 10 bases. With 5 bases clipped from V and 5 bases from J, the junction kept 15 bases outside the gene matches. Germline V gene sequence: CDR1 SGHVS, CDR2 FNYEAQ. The CDR3 contains 17 residues.